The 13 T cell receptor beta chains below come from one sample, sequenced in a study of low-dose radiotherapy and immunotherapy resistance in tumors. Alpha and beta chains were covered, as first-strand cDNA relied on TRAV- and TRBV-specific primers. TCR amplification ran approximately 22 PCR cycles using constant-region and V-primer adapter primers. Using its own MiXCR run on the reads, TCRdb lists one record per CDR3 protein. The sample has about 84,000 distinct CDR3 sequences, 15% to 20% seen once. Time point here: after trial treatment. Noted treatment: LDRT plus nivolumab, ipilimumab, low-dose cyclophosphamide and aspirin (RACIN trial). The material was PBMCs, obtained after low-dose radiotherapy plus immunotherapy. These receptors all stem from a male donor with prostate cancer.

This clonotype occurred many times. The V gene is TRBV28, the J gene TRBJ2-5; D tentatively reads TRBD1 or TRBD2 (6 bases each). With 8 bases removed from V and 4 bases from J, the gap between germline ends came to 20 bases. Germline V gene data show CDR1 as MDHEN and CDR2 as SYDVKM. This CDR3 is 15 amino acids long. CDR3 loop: CASGYGGGRTETQYF. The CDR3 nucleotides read TGTGCCAGCGGGTACGGTGGGGGGCGGACAGAGACCCAGTACTTC.

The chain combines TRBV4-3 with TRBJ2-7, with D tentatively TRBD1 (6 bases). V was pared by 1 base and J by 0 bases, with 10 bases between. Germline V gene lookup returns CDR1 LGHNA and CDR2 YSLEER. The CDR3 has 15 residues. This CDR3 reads CASSQVNRASYEQYF. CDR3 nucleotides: TGCGCCAGCAGCCAAGTTAACAGGGCCTCCTACGAGCAGTACTTC.

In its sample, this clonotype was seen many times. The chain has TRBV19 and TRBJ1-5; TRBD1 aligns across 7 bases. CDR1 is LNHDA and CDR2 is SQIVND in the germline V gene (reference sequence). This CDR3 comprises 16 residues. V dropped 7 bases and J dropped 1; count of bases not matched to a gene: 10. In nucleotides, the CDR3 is TGTGCCAGTAAGCTTCAGGGGGGGTCCAGCAATCAGCCCCAGCATTTT. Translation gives CASKLQGGSSNQPQHF.

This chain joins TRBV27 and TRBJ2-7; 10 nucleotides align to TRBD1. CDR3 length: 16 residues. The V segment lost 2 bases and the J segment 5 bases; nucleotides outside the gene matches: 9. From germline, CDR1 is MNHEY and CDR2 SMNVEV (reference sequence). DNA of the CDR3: TGTGCCAGCAGTTTACGGCAACCCGGGACAGGGGACGAGCAGTACTTC. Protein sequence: CASSLRQPGTGDEQYF.

The CDR3 region is CASSDGLAGDNEQYF. CDR3 in DNA: TGTGCCAGCAGCGACGGACTAGCGGGAGACAACGAGCAGTACTTC. This chain connects TRBV28 to TRBJ2-7; 13 bases line up with TRBD2. This CDR3 is built from 15 residues. Looked up from germline, CDR1 is MDHEN and CDR2 is SYDVKM. J was trimmed by 5 bases and V by 6 bases; bases with no gene match: 7.

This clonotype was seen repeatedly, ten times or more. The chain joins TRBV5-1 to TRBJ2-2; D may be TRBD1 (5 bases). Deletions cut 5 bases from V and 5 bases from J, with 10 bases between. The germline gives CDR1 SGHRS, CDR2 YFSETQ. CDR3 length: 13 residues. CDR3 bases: TGCGCCAGCAGTCCCCAGGGAACCGGGGAGCTGTTTTTT. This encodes CASSPQGTGELFF.

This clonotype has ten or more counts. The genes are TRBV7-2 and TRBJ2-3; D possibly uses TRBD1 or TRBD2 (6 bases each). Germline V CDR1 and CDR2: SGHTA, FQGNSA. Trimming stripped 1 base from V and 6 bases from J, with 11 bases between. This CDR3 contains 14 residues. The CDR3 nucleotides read TGTGCCAGCAGCTTAGACACGGGGGCGGATACGCAGTATTTT. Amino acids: CASSLDTGADTQYF.

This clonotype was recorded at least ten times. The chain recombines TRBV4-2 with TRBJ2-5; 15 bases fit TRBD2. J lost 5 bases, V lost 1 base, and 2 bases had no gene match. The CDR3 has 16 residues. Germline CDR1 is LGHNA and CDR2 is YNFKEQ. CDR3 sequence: CASSQVGTSGRETQYF. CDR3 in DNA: TGTGCCAGCAGCCAAGTCGGGACTAGCGGGAGGGAGACCCAGTACTTC.

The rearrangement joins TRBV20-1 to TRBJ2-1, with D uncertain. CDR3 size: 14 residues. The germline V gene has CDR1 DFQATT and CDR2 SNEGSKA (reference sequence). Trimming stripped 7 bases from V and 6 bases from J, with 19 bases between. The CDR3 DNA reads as TGCAGTGGTCTGAGAGTCGGTTTACCCAATGAGCAGTTCTTC. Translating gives CSGLRVGLPNEQFF.

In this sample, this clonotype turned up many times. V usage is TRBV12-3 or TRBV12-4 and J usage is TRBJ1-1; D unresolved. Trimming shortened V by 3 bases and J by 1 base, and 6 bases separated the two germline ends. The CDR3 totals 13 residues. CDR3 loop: CASSFTRNTEAFF. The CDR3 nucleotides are TGTGCCAGCAGTTTCACCAGGAACACTGAAGCTTTCTTT.

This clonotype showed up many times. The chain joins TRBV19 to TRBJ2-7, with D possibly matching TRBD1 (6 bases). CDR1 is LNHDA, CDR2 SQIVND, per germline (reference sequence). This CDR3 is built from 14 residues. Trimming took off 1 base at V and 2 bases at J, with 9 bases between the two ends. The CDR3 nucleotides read TGTGCCAGTAGTATAGGACAGGCACCCTACGAGCAGTACTTC. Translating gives CASSIGQAPYEQYF.

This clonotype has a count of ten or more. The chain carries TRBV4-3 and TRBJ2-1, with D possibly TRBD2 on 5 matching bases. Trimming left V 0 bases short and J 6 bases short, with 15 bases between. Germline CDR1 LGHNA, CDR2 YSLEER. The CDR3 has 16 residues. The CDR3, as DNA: TGCGCCAGCAGCCAAGATCGAGGACTGCCGGGCAATGAGCAGTTCTTC. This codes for CASSQDRGLPGNEQFF.

DNA for the CDR3: TGTGCCAGTAGTGGGCAGCGGGGAATTGTCGGGGAGCTGTTTTTT. Residues: CASSGQRGIVGELFF. The genes are TRBV19 and TRBJ2-2, with 7 positions matching TRBD2. J lost 7 bases, V lost 5 bases, and 10 bases had no gene match. The length of the CDR3 is 15 residues. Germline-derived CDR1 and CDR2 are LNHDA and SQIVND (reference sequence).